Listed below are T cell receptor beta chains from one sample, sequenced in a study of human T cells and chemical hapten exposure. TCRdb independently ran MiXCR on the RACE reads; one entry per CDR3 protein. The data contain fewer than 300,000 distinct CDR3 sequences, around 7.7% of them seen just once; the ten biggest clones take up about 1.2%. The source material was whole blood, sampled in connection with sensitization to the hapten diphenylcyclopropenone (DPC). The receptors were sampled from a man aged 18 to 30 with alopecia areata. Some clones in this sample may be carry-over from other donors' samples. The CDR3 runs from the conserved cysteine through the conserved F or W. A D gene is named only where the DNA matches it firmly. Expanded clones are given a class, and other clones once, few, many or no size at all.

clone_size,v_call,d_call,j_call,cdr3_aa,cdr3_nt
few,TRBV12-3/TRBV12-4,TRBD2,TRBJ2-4,CASSWPTSGANIQYF,TGTGCCAGCAGTTGGCCTACTAGCGGGGCAAACATTCAGTACTTC
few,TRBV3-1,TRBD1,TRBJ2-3,CASSLQGMVDTQYF,TGTGCCAGCAGCCTACAGGGGATGGTAGATACGCAGTATTTT
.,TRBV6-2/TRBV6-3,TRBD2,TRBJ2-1,CASRPLAGIYNEQFF,TGTGCCAGCAGACCACTAGCGGGGATCTACAATGAGCAGTTCTTC
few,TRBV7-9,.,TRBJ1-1,CASTRGTEAFF,TGTGCCAGTACGCGGGGCACTGAAGCTTTCTTT
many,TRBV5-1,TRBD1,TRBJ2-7,CASSLGQPSYEQYF,TGCGCCAGCAGCCTGGGACAGCCCTCCTACGAGCAGTACTTC
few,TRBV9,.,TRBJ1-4,CASSAGREGWSEKLFF,TGTGCCAGCAGCGCCGGTCGGGAGGGCTGGAGTGAAAAACTGTTTTTT
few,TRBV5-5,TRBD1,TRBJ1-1,CASSFGTVNERNTEAFF,TGTGCCAGCAGCTTTGGGACAGTCAACGAGAGGAACACTGAAGCTTTCTTT
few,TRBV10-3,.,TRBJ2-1,CAISEGKGNEQFF,TGTGCCATCAGTGAGGGAAAGGGGAATGAGCAGTTCTTC
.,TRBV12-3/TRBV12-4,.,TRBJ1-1,CASSFGGHTETFF,TGTGCCAGCAGTTTCGGGGGGCACACTGAAACTTTCTTT
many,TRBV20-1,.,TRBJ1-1,CSARQGLAEAFF,TGCAGTGCTAGACAGGGTTTGGCTGAAGCTTTCTTT
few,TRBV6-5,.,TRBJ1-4,CAASDATNEKLFF,TGTGCCGCGTCAGATGCAACTAATGAAAAACTGTTTTTT
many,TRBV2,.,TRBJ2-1,CASSEEGNLGAKQFF,TGTGCCAGCAGTGAAGAGGGCAACTTAGGGGCCAAGCAGTTCTTC
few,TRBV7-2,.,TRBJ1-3,CASSPRDPRSGNTIYF,TGTGCCAGCAGTCCCAGGGACCCCCGCTCTGGAAACACCATATATTTT
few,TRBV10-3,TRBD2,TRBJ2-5,CAISAGSGGTQETQYF,TGTGCCATCAGTGCGGGGAGCGGGGGGACACAAGAGACCCAGTACTTC
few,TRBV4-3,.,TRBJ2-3,CASSQDRGRGPFTDTQYF,TGCGCCAGCAGCCAAGATCGTGGGCGGGGGCCGTTCACAGATACGCAGTATTTT
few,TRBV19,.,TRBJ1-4,CASRNRPNEKLFF,TGTGCCAGTAGGAACAGGCCTAATGAAAAACTGTTTTTT
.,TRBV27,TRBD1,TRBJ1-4,CASSSLSPQGLGEKLFF,TGTGCCAGCAGTTCCCTAAGCCCACAGGGGTTGGGTGAAAAACTGTTTTTT
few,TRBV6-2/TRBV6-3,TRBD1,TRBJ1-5,CASRQDRETQPQHF,TGTGCCAGCAGACAAGACAGGGAGACTCAGCCCCAGCATTTT
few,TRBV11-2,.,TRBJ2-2,CASSFRDRGGELFF,TGTGCCAGCAGCTTCAGGGATCGGGGCGGGGAGCTGTTTTTT
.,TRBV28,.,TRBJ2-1,CASSFSRGSYNEQFF,TGTGCCAGCAGTTTTAGTAGGGGTTCCTACAATGAGCAGTTCTTC
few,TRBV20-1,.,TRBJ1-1,CSARAEEAFF,TGCAGTGCTAGGGCGGAGGAAGCTTTCTTT
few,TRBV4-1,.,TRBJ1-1,CASSRSQWAEAFF,TGCGCCAGCAGCCGGTCTCAGTGGGCTGAAGCTTTCTTT
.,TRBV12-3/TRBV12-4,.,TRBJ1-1,CASSFHGEENTEAFF,TGTGCCAGCAGTTTCCATGGAGAGGAGAACACTGAAGCTTTCTTT
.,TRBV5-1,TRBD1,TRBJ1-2,CASSPAPGQGAIYYGYTF,TGCGCCAGCAGTCCCGCCCCGGGACAGGGGGCAATTTACTATGGCTACACCTTC
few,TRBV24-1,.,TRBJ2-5,CATSGEFGLLETQYF,TGTGCCACCAGTGGTGAGTTCGGGCTGTTGGAGACCCAGTACTTC
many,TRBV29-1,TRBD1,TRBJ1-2,CSVAGTGGGLSNYGYTF,TGCAGCGTTGCCGGGACAGGGGGAGGATTGTCCAACTATGGCTACACCTTC
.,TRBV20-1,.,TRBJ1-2,CSARPNRDGYTF,TGCAGTGCTAGACCAAACAGGGATGGCTACACCTTC
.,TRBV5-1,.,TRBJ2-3,CASSPGVATDTQYF,TGCGCCAGCAGCCCGGGGGTCGCCACAGATACGCAGTATTTT
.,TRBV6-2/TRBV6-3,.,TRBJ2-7,CASSYAGFYEQYF,TGTGCCAGCAGTTACGCAGGATTCTACGAGCAGTACTTC
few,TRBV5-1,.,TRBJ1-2,CASSTPLGSDDYGYTF,TGCGCCAGCAGCACCCCGTTGGGCAGTGATGACTATGGCTACACCTTC
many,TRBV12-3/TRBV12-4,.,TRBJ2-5,CASSFVNQETQYF,TGTGCCAGCAGTTTTGTGAACCAAGAGACCCAGTACTTC
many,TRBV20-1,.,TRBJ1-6,CSASAGTLDYNSPLHF,TGCAGTGCTAGTGCCGGGACACTTGACTATAATTCACCCCTCCACTTT
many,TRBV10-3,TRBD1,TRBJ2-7,CAISEEPTGKGEQYF,TGTGCCATCAGTGAGGAACCGACAGGGAAGGGCGAGCAGTACTTC
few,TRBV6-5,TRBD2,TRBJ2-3,CASSYRLASTDTQYF,TGTGCCAGCAGTTACCGACTAGCGTCCACAGATACGCAGTATTTT
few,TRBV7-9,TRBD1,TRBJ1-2,CASSFHGQGDSYYGYTF,TGTGCCAGCAGCTTCCACGGACAGGGGGATTCCTACTATGGCTACACCTTC
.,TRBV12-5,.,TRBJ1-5,CASGLDRRVQGQPQHF,TGTGCTAGTGGTTTGGACAGGCGCGTCCAAGGTCAGCCCCAGCATTTT
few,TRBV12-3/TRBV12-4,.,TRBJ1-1,CASTHREEAFF,TGTGCCAGCACCCACAGGGAGGAAGCTTTCTTT
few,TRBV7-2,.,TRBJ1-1,CASSFSTLTGNTEAFF,TGTGCCAGCAGCTTCAGTACTCTAACGGGGAACACTGAAGCTTTCTTT
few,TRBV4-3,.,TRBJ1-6,CASSQDVGNSYNSPLHF,TGCGCCAGCAGCCAAGATGTGGGGAACTCCTATAATTCACCCCTCCACTTT
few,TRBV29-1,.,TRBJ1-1,CSAETFLNTEAFF,TGCAGCGCCGAAACGTTCCTGAACACTGAAGCTTTCTTT
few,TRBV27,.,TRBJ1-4,CASSGVFSSTNEKLFF,TGTGCCAGCAGTGGGGTTTTCTCCTCAACTAATGAAAAACTGTTTTTT
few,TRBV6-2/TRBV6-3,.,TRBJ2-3,CASSYYPDTQYF,TGTGCCAGCAGTTACTATCCAGATACGCAGTATTTT
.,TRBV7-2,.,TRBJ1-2,CASSQGRRNYGYTF,TGTGCCAGCAGCCAGGGAAGACGAAACTATGGCTACACCTTC
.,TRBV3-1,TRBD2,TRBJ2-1,CASSQGLAGVMTNEQFF,TGTGCCAGCAGCCAGGGACTAGCGGGGGTCATGACAAATGAGCAGTTCTTC
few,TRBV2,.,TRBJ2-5,CASSVDRETQYF,TGTGCCAGCAGTGTGGACAGAGAGACCCAGTACTTC
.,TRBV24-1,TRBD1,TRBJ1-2,CATSDDSGGAYGYTF,TGTGCCACCAGTGATGACTCAGGGGGCGCTTATGGCTACACCTTC
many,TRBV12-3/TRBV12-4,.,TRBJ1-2,CASSPTINAGYTF,TGTGCCAGCAGTCCCACGATCAATGCTGGCTACACCTTC
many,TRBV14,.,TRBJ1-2,CASSRVTNYGYTF,TGTGCCAGCAGCCGGGTAACTAACTATGGCTACACCTTC
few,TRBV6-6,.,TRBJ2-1,CASSYSSGRGRYNEQFF,TGTGCCAGCAGTTACTCTTCCGGCAGGGGACGATACAATGAGCAGTTCTTC